Shown below are 22 T cell receptor beta chains from a single sample sequenced in a study of blood T cell repertoires in COVID-19. The table came from immunoSEQ multiplex PCR; TCRdb's copy has only in-frame clones and leaves some out. The sample shows fewer than 400,000 clones, 90% to 95% of them seen only once. The sample consisted of PBMCs or T cells enriched from blood (not recorded which). Every receptor here comes from a woman aged 25 to 39 who had been exposed to COVID-19.

The chain combines TRBV6-5 with TRBJ1-2; D may be TRBD1 (5 bases). Germline V CDR1 and CDR2: MNHEY, SVGAGI. Deletions cut 0 bases from V and 4 bases from J, with 9 bases between. The CDR3 covers 14 residues. The CDR3 loop is CASSYSGRSYGYTF. The CDR3 DNA reads as TGTGCCAGCAGTTACTCGGGGCGGTCCTATGGCTACACCTTC.

The V gene is TRBV20-1, the J gene TRBJ1-5; unclear D gene. V lost 3 bases to trimming and J lost 3 bases, with 12 bases between them. CDR3 length equals 14 residues. Germline V CDR1 and CDR2: DFQATT, SNEGSKA (reference sequence). This CDR3 is CSASPLRNNQPQHF. The CDR3 bases are TGCAGTGCTAGTCCCCTCAGGAACAATCAGCCCCAGCATTTT.

This sequence joins TRBV5-5 and TRBJ1-1; weak D call: TRBD1 (6 bases). The V end lost 3 bases, the J end lost 4 bases, and 10 bases lay between the germline ends. CDR1 is SGHKS and CDR2 is YYEKEE in the germline V gene (reference sequence). This CDR3 comprises 13 residues. The CDR3 here is CASSSVTGTEAFF. The CDR3 DNA reads TGTGCCAGCAGCTCCGTGACAGGCACTGAAGCTTTCTTT.

The rearrangement uses TRBV6-2 or TRBV6-3 and TRBJ1-1; D uncertain. V dropped 2 bases and J dropped 0 bases, with 7 bases sitting between them. The germline CDR1 and CDR2 sequences are MNHEY and SVGEGT. This CDR3 is 14 amino acids long. CDR3 sequence (DNA): TGTGCCAGCAGTTACCCGCGAATGAACACTGAAGCTTTCTTT. It specifies CASSYPRMNTEAFF.

V is TRBV18 and J is TRBJ1-2; no definite D call. V shed 4 bases and J shed 4 bases, with 13 bases lying between them. Germline CDR1 is KGHSH and CDR2 is LQKENI. The CDR3 contains 14 residues. The chain's CDR3 is CASSQGGFFYGYTF. The DNA for the CDR3 is TGTGCCAGCTCACAGGGAGGTTTTTTCTATGGCTACACCTTC.

This clone came up once. The gene calls are TRBV6-2 or TRBV6-3 and TRBJ1-5; 9 nucleotides agree with TRBD1. Trimming cost V 7 bases and J 5 bases; bases outside gene matches: 9. Per the germline V gene, CDR1 is MNHEY and CDR2 is SVGEGT. This CDR3 contains 15 residues. The CDR3 sequence is CASIPGQGWDQPQHF. For the CDR3, the DNA is TGTGCCAGCATCCCGGGACAGGGCTGGGATCAGCCCCAGCATTTT.

The chain uses TRBV6-5 and TRBJ2-1; the D is unclear. The germline V gene has CDR1 MNHEY and CDR2 SVGAGI. This CDR3 comprises 14 residues. V was shortened by 2 bases and J by 4 bases, with 9 bases between the two germline ends. The CDR3 bases are TGTGCCAGCAGTTACGGGCAGATTTACAATGAGCAGTTCTTC. Its translation: CASSYGQIYNEQFF.

The chain has TRBV7-9 and TRBJ1-1; TRBD1 matches at 8 bases. Unmatched junction bases numbered 5, after V lost 7 bases and J lost 1 base. The CDR3 totals 14 residues. Germline CDR1 SEHNR, CDR2 FQNEAQ (reference sequence). The CDR3 region is CASILGQGNTEAFF. Here the CDR3 DNA reads TGTGCCAGCATCCTTGGACAGGGGAACACTGAAGCTTTCTTT.

V and J are TRBV27 and TRBJ1-1; TRBD1 aligns across 8 bases. This CDR3 is built from 14 residues. Germline loops: CDR1 MNHEY, CDR2 SMNVEV (reference sequence). The J segment lost 9 bases and the V segment lost 5 bases, leaving 11 bases of the junction unmatched. In DNA form, the CDR3 reads TGTGCCAGCAGTCCCACTAAGGGGACAGGTAAAGCTTTCTTT. Protein sequence: CASSPTKGTGKAFF.

V gene TRBV3-1 (or the pseudogene TRBV3-2) combines with J gene TRBJ2-5; TRBD1 agrees at 8 bases. V shed 11 bases and J 4 bases; nucleotides not matched to a gene: 12. Germline V gene sequence: CDR1 LGHDT, CDR2 YNNKEL (reference sequence). The CDR3 spans 14 residues. CDR3 DNA sequence: TGTGCCGGCTCTTGGGGCAGGGGGCGAGAGACCCAGTACTTC. Protein: CAGSWGRGRETQYF.

The chain couples TRBV18 to TRBJ2-5; 8 bases align to TRBD1. The CDR3 spans 13 residues. Per the germline V gene, CDR1 is KGHSH and CDR2 is LQKENI. V lost 3 bases and J lost 7; bases outside the gene matches: 4. The CDR3 nucleotides read TGTGCCAGCTCACCGGACAGGGTAGGGACCCAGTACTTC. Its translation is CASSPDRVGTQYF. Supplemented by reference TRBV18 and TRBJ2-5, the full variable domain reads NAGVMQNPRHLVRRRGQEARLRCSPMKGHSHVYWYRQLPEEGLKFMVYLQKENIIDESGMPKERFSAEFPKEGPSILRIQQVVRGDSAAYFCASSPDRVGTQYFGPGTRLLVL.

The chain carries TRBV11-2 and TRBJ2-7; TRBD1 matches at 7 bases. CDR1 and CDR2 from the germline V gene are SGHAT and FQNNGV. After removal of 1 base from V and 0 bases from J, the junction contained 9 bases not matched to a gene. This CDR3 comprises 17 residues. CDR3: CASSLVRSGTASYEQYF. CDR3 coding DNA: TGTGCCAGCAGCTTAGTCCGGTCCGGGACAGCCTCCTACGAGCAGTACTTC.

The chain carries TRBV5-8 and TRBJ2-2; the match to TRBD2 covers 13 bases. This CDR3 is 18 amino acids long. Germline CDR1 and CDR2: SGHTS and YDEGEE. Trimming at V came to 2 bases and at J to 1 base, leaving 5 bases not matched to a gene. Here the CDR3 DNA reads TGTGCCAGCAGCTTTTGGACTAGCGGGGGACAGAACACCGGGGAGCTGTTTTTT. It specifies CASSFWTSGGQNTGELFF.

The rearrangement joins TRBV6-5 to TRBJ1-2, with D possibly matching TRBD1 (5 bases). With 6 bases removed from V and 0 bases from J, the gap between germline ends came to 14 bases. The CDR3 covers 15 residues. The germline V gene encodes CDR1 MNHEY and CDR2 SVGAGI. The CDR3 coding sequence is TGTGCCAGCAGGGGCGGGACGGCTTCTAACTATGGCTACACCTTC. It specifies CASRGGTASNYGYTF.

The chain links TRBV5-1 to TRBJ2-1; 9 positions match TRBD2. The J segment lost 1 base and the V segment lost 3 bases, leaving 2 bases of the junction unmatched. Germline V CDR1 and CDR2: SGHRS, YFSETQ. The CDR3 contains 15 residues. The CDR3 region has the DNA TGCGCCAGCAGCTCCGGACTAGCGTCCTACAATGAGCAGTTCTTC. The encoded protein is CASSSGLASYNEQFF.

To note about this clone: The same CDR3 arises from other DNA sequences in this sample as well. The CDR3 here is CASSQGRGYEQYF. The CDR3 nucleotides read TGTGCCAGCAGCCAAGGCCGGGGCTACGAGCAGTACTTC. The rearrangement joins TRBV3-1 (or the pseudogene TRBV3-2) to TRBJ2-7, with a weak D call TRBD2 (5 bases). This CDR3 region has 13 residues. V was trimmed by 1 base and J by 3 bases, leaving 7 bases between them. Per the germline V gene, CDR1 is LGHDT and CDR2 is YNNKEL (reference sequence).

The gene calls are TRBV29-1 and TRBJ2-7; 7 positions agree with TRBD2. The trim removed 0 bases at V and 0 bases at J, leaving 8 bases unmatched. CDR3 length: 16 amino acids. CDR1 and CDR2 (germline): SQVTM, ANQGSEA. CDR3 residues: CSVEDLGGVDSYEQYF. As DNA, the CDR3 is TGCAGCGTTGAAGATCTGGGAGGGGTGGACTCCTACGAGCAGTACTTC.

The chain uses TRBV6-2 or TRBV6-3 and TRBJ2-3; D is perhaps TRBD2 (7 bases). CDR1 is MNHEY, CDR2 SVGEGT, per germline. CDR3 length equals 18 residues. Between the trimmed V and J ends, which lost 1 base and 1 base, there was a span of 18 bases. The CDR3 sequence: CASSYLGGGHRGTDTQYF. CDR3 bases: TGTGCCAGCAGTTACTTGGGCGGGGGACACCGAGGCACAGATACGCAGTATTTT.

This clone showed up just once. J is TRBJ1-1 and V is TRBV5-4; D perhaps matches TRBD1 (5 bases). The CDR3 is 11 amino acids. The V end was cut by 5 bases, the J end by 7 bases, with 9 bases between. Germline V gives CDR1 SGHNT, CDR2 YYREEE (reference sequence). The DNA of the CDR3 is TGTGCCAGCAGAACTGACAGTGAAGCTTTCTTT. Protein: CASRTDSEAFF.

This chain links TRBV14 with TRBJ2-5, with D perhaps TRBD1 (5 bases). V was cut by 4 bases and J by 2 bases, with 14 bases left in between. The CDR3 has 15 residues. Germline-derived CDR1 and CDR2 are SGHDN and FVKESK. Here the CDR3 reads CASSLLDTDQETQYF. CDR3 nucleotide sequence: TGTGCCAGCAGCCTACTGGACACCGATCAAGAGACCCAGTACTTC.

The chain is built from TRBV19 and TRBJ1-1; a weak D match, TRBD1 (5 bases). V lost 4 bases to trimming and J lost 6 bases, with 15 bases between them. This CDR3 region has 14 residues. Per the germline V gene, CDR1 is LNHDA and CDR2 is SQIVND (reference sequence). The CDR3 sequence is CASSTRQIIAEAFF. The CDR3 DNA is TGTGCCAGTAGTACCCGACAGATAATCGCTGAAGCTTTCTTT.

The chain has TRBV27 and TRBJ2-4; weak D call: TRBD1 (5 bases). Germline CDR1 reads MNHEY; CDR2 reads SMNVEV (reference sequence). V lost 5 bases, J lost 8 bases, and 16 bases lay in between. The CDR3 contains 14 residues. The CDR3 is CASSPLGQTDIQYF. In nucleotides, the CDR3 is TGTGCCAGCAGTCCCCTCGGTCAGACAGACATTCAGTACTTC.